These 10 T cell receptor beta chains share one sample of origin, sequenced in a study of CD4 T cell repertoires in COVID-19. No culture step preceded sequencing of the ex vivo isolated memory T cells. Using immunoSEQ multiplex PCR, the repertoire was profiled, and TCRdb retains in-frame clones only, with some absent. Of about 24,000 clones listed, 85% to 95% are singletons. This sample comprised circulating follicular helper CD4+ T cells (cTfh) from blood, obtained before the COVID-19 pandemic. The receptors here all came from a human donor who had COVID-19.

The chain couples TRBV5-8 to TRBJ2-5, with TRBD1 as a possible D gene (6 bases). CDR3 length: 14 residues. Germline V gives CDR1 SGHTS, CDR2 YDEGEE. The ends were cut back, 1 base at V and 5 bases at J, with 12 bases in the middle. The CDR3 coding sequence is TGTGCCAGCAGCTTGTCGGCAGGGGCGGAGACCCAGTACTTC. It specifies CASSLSAGAETQYF.

The CDR3 loop is CASSSRGGGRATTDTQYF. The CDR3 nucleotides read TGTGCCAGCAGCTCCCGGGGTGGAGGGAGGGCCACGACAGATACGCAGTATTTT. The rearrangement links TRBV11-2 to TRBJ2-3; TRBD2 aligns across 7 bases. Germline CDR1 is SGHAT and CDR2 is FQNNGV. The CDR3 extends over 18 amino acids. V gave up 4 bases and J gave up 3 bases; unmatched junction bases: 16.

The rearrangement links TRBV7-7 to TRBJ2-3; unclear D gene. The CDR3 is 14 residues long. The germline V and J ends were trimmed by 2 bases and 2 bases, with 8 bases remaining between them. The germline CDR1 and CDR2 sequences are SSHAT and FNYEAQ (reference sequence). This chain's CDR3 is CASSLSPVTDTQYF. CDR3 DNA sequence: TGTGCCAGCAGCTTATCGCCGGTCACAGATACGCAGTATTTT.

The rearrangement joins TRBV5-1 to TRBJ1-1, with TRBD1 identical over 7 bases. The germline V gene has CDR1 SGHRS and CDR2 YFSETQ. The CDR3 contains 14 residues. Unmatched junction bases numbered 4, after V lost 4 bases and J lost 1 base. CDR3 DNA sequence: TGCGCCAGCAGCCCTACAGGGGAGAACACTGAAGCTTTCTTT. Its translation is CASSPTGENTEAFF.

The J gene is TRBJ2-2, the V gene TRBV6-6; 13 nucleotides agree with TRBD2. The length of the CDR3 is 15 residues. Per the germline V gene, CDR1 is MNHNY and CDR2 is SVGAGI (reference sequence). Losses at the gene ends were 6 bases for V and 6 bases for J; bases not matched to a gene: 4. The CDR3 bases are TGTGCCAGCAGCCTCGGACTAGCGGGGGCCGGGGAGCTGTTTTTT. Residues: CASSLGLAGAGELFF.

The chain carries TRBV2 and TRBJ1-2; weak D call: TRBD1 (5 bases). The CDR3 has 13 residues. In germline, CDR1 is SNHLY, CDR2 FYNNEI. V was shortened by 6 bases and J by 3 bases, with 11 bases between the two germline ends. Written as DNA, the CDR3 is TGTGCCAGCAGGGTCCGGGGGGACTATGGCTACACCTTC. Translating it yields CASRVRGDYGYTF.

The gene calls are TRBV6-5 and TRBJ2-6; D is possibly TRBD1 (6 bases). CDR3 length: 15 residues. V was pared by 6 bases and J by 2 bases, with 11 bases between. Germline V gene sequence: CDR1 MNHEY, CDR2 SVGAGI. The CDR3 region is CASRGGTTGANVLTF. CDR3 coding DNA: TGTGCCAGCAGAGGTGGGACAACTGGGGCCAACGTCCTGACTTTC.

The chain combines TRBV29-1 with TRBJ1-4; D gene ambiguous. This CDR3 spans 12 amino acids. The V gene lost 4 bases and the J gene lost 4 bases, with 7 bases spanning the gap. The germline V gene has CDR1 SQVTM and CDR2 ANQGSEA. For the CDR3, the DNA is TGCAGCGTTGCTGGGCTTAATGAAAAACTGTTTTTT. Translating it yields CSVAGLNEKLFF.

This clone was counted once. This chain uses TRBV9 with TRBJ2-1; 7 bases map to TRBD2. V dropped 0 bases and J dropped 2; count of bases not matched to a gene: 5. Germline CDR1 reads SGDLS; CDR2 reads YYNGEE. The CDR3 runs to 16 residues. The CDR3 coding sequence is TGTGCCAGCAGCGTAGACGCGGGACTAACCTACAATGAGCAGTTCTTC. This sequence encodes CASSVDAGLTYNEQFF.

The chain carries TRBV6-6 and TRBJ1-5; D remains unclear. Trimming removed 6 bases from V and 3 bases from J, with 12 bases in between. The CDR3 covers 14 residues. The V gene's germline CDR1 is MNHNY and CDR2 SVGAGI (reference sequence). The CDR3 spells CASRGEQNNQPQHF. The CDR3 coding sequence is TGTGCCAGCAGGGGAGAACAGAACAATCAGCCCCAGCATTTT.